The 20 T cell receptor beta chains given below trace back to one sample, sequenced in a study of control samples from healthy donors and cancer patients. Profiled with immunoSEQ multiplex PCR; TCRdb holds only in-frame clones, not every one. The sample holds 130,000 or so clones; about nine tenths are singletons and the top ten take about 2.2%. Sequenced input: blood. The receptors were gathered from a woman in her fifties or sixties in good health.

The chain is built from TRBV23-1 and TRBJ1-3; tentative D call: TRBD1 (5 bases). TRBV23-1 is classed as an ORF, of uncertain function. CDR3 length: 17 amino acids. The germline V and J ends were trimmed by 2 bases and 4 bases, with 18 bases remaining between them. DNA of the CDR3: TGCGCCAGCAGTCAAAACTCGGGACGCGGGATAGGAAACACCATATATTTT. Its translation is CASSQNSGRGIGNTIYF.

V gene TRBV2 combines with J gene TRBJ2-1, with 10 bases that match TRBD1. The CDR3 extends over 15 amino acids. Germline values: CDR1 SNHLY, CDR2 FYNNEI. The J segment lost 7 bases and the V segment lost 7 bases, leaving 10 bases of the junction unmatched. CDR3 sequence: CASKDRGLLANEQFF. In DNA, the CDR3 is TGTGCCAGCAAAGACAGGGGGCTCCTAGCGAATGAGCAGTTCTTC.

V is TRBV20-1 and J is TRBJ2-7; 12 nucleotides agree with TRBD2. The CDR3 consists of 15 residues. Germline V lookup: CDR1 DFQATT, CDR2 SNEGSKA (reference sequence). Trimming removed 3 bases from V and 3 bases from J; junction bases left unmatched: 6. The CDR3 region is CSASGTSGRYYEQYF. For the CDR3, the DNA is TGCAGTGCTAGTGGGACTAGCGGGCGGTACTACGAGCAGTACTTC.

This chain uses TRBV5-4 with TRBJ2-6; no definite D call. Germline CDR1 SGHNT, CDR2 YYREEE (reference sequence). V lost 4 bases and J lost 0, with 5 bases in between. The CDR3 runs to 14 residues. The CDR3 loop is CASSIHSGANVLTF. The CDR3 nucleotides are TGTGCCAGCAGCATTCACTCTGGGGCCAACGTCCTGACTTTC.

This clone was seen just once. J is TRBJ1-1 and V is TRBV14; 7 positions agree with TRBD1. CDR1 SGHDN and CDR2 FVKESK come from the germline V gene. V shed 4 bases, J shed 1 base, and the junction held 3 bases outside the gene matches. This CDR3 contains 14 residues. CDR3 coding DNA: TGTGCCAGCAGCCCAAGACAGGGGAACACTGAAGCTTTCTTT. Translated: CASSPRQGNTEAFF. Based on the CDR3 plus reference TRBV14 and TRBJ1-1, the full variable domain is EAGVTQFPSHSVIEKGQTVTLRCDPISGHDNLYWYRRVMGKEIKFLLHFVKESKQDESGMPNNRFLAERTGGTYSTLKVQPAELEDSGVYFCASSPRQGNTEAFFGQGTRLTVV.

This sequence joins TRBV12-3 or TRBV12-4 and TRBJ1-2; possibly TRBD1 for D (5 bases). This CDR3 region has 12 residues. The germline V and J ends were trimmed by 4 bases and 7 bases, with 10 bases remaining between them. The CDR3 nucleotides are TGTGCCAGCAGTTCCAGGGTGGGTGGCTACACCTTC. Its translation is CASSSRVGGYTF.

The chain combines TRBV27 with TRBJ2-4, with a weak D call TRBD1 (5 bases). The germline V gene has CDR1 MNHEY and CDR2 SMNVEV (reference sequence). This CDR3 contains 18 residues. Between the trimmed V and J ends, which lost 7 bases and 1 base, there was a span of 23 bases. The CDR3 DNA reads as TGTGCCAGCAAAAAAGGGGCAGCCGAAACCCTTGCCAAAAACATTCAGTACTTC. It specifies CASKKGAAETLAKNIQYF.

The V call is TRBV3-1 (or the pseudogene TRBV3-2), the J call TRBJ1-1; D is ambiguous. Germline V gives CDR1 LGHDT, CDR2 YNNKEL (reference sequence). V lost 1 base to trimming and J lost 1 base, with 7 bases between them. CDR3 length: 14 residues. The CDR3 spells CASSQALGNTEAFF. The DNA for the CDR3 is TGTGCCAGCAGCCAAGCTCTAGGGAACACTGAAGCTTTCTTT.

Concerning this clone itself: The same CDR3 is also encoded by other DNA sequences in this sample. This sequence joins TRBV28 and TRBJ1-2, with D possibly being TRBD1 (6 bases). The CDR3 covers 15 residues. Germline V gives CDR1 MDHEN, CDR2 SYDVKM. V was cut by 5 bases and J by 4 bases, with 17 bases left in between. CDR3 in DNA: TGTGCCAGCAGTCGGGCGGGGGGGCAGGCCTATGGCTACACCTTC. This codes for CASSRAGGQAYGYTF.

J is TRBJ2-7 and V is TRBV30; 9 bases align to TRBD1. Losses at the gene ends were 5 bases for V and 3 bases for J; bases not matched to a gene: 2. The CDR3 runs to 12 residues. Germline loops: CDR1 GTSNPN, CDR2 SVGIG (reference sequence). CDR3 coding DNA: TGTGCCTGGGAGACAGGGGGCTACGAGCAGTACTTC. It translates to CAWETGGYEQYF.

The chain joins TRBV2 to TRBJ2-1; 8 nucleotides align to TRBD1. This CDR3 is built from 14 residues. CDR1 and CDR2 from the germline V gene are SNHLY and FYNNEI. J gave up 8 bases and V 6 bases, and 9 bases lay outside the gene matches. Here the CDR3 reads CASRGGQGNDEQFF. The CDR3 DNA is TGTGCCAGCAGAGGTGGACAGGGAAACGATGAGCAGTTCTTC. The full variable domain, with the rest looked up from reference TRBV2 and TRBJ2-1, is EPEVTQTPSHQVTQMGQEVILRCVPISNHLYFYWYRQILGQKVEFLVSFYNNEISEKSEIFDDQFSVERPDGSNFTLKIRSTKLEDSAMYFCASRGGQGNDEQFFGPGTRLTVL.

J is TRBJ1-1 and V is TRBV2; a possible D gene is TRBD1 (5 bases). Trimming took 6 bases from V and 3 from J, leaving 14 bases between them. Germline CDR1 is SNHLY and CDR2 is FYNNEI. This CDR3 contains 14 residues. The CDR3 here is CASSPRQGDTEAFF. DNA for the CDR3: TGTGCCAGCAGCCCCCGGCAGGGCGACACTGAAGCTTTCTTT.

This chain links TRBV21-1 with TRBJ2-1; the table's D call, TRBD1, was not checked against the DNA. TRBV21-1 is a recognized pseudogene. This CDR3 is built from 16 residues. The CDR3 nucleotides read TGTGCCAGCAGCATAGGACAGGGACCGCCGGGGAATAAGCAGTTCTTC. Encoded protein: CASSIGQGPPGNKQFF.

V usage is TRBV15 and J usage is TRBJ1-2; D gene unclear. Germline V CDR1 and CDR2: LNHNV, YYDKDF (reference sequence). V dropped 4 bases and J dropped 2 bases, with 11 bases sitting between them. The CDR3 contains 14 residues. Here the CDR3 DNA reads TGTGCCACCAGCACCGTTAGCGGGAACTATGGCTACACCTTC. Encoded protein: CATSTVSGNYGYTF.

As DNA, the CDR3 is TGTGCCAGTAGTATAGGTAGCGACTTCTACAATGAGCAGTTCTTC. Amino acids: CASSIGSDFYNEQFF. The chain couples TRBV19 to TRBJ2-1; D is perhaps TRBD2 (5 bases). CDR3 length: 15 residues. The germline V gene has CDR1 LNHDA and CDR2 SQIVND (reference sequence). The germline V and J ends were trimmed by 1 base and 3 bases, with 10 bases remaining between them.

This chain links TRBV29-1 with TRBJ2-2; no reliable D call. Germline-derived CDR1 and CDR2 are SQVTM and ANQGSEA. The CDR3 has 13 residues. V was shortened by 4 bases and J by 5 bases, with 11 bases between the two germline ends. The CDR3 bases are TGCAGCGTTGGTGAAGGTTGGACCGGGGAGCTGTTTTTT. This codes for CSVGEGWTGELFF.

The chain links TRBV3-1 (or the pseudogene TRBV3-2) to TRBJ2-7; 15 bases map to TRBD2. Germline V CDR1 and CDR2: LGHDT, YNNKEL (reference sequence). This CDR3 contains 17 residues. V shed 5 bases and J 3 bases; nucleotides not matched to a gene: 8. DNA for the CDR3: TGTGCCAGCAGCAGGGGGACTAGCGGGAGGTCCTACTACGAGCAGTACTTC. It specifies CASSRGTSGRSYYEQYF.

The chain carries TRBV6-5 and TRBJ2-5; D unresolved. Per the germline V gene, CDR1 is MNHEY and CDR2 is SVGAGI. V dropped 6 bases and J dropped 3 bases, with 8 bases sitting between them. The CDR3 is made up of 12 amino acids. The CDR3 nucleotides are TGTGCCAGCAGAAAAGGCGAAGAGACCCAGTACTTC. Residues: CASRKGEETQYF.

The rearrangement links TRBV5-1 to TRBJ1-4, with D uncertain. The CDR3 consists of 14 residues. CDR1 is SGHRS and CDR2 is YFSETQ in the germline V gene. Trimming left V 0 bases short and J 5 bases short, with 8 bases between. The CDR3 region is CASSLEQPNEKLFF. CDR3 coding DNA: TGCGCCAGCAGCTTGGAACAGCCCAATGAAAAACTGTTTTTT.

This clone turned up a few times. The chain couples TRBV2 to TRBJ2-5; 8 positions agree with TRBD1. The V and J ends lost 10 bases and 7 bases, in that order; junction bases with no gene match: 11. The germline gives CDR1 SNHLY, CDR2 FYNNEI. The CDR3 consists of 13 residues. The CDR3, as DNA: TGTGCCAACGGACAGGGCACGATGGGGACCCAGTACTTC. Translated: CANGQGTMGTQYF.